The next 25 T cell receptor beta chains were all read from a single sample in a study of blood T cell repertoires in COVID-19. Repertoires were generated with immunoSEQ multiplex PCR, while TCRdb's copy carries only in-frame clones and drops some. Counted here are a few hundred thousand clones, about 90% occurring once; the ten biggest clones make up roughly 0.87%. Sequenced: peripheral blood. All receptors come from a man between 18 and 29 years old with COVID-19, enrolled during active disease.

Regarding this clone: This sample also contains other DNA sequences that code for the same CDR3. This CDR3 is CASSDRGPEQYF. CDR3 nucleotides: TGTGCCAGCAGTGATCGAGGGCCCGAGCAGTACTTC. The V and J genes are TRBV2 and TRBJ2-7, with a possible D match to TRBD2 (5 bases). V shed 3 bases and J shed 6 bases, with 9 bases lying between them. This CDR3 has 12 residues. Germline lookup yields CDR1 SNHLY and CDR2 FYNNEI.

The rearrangement joins TRBV11-3 to TRBJ2-5, with D perhaps matching TRBD2 (6 bases). Trimming left V 1 base short and J 5 bases short, with 11 bases between. Germline CDR1 is SGHNT and CDR2 is YENEEA. This CDR3 is built from 14 residues. CDR3 protein: CASSLGLEGETQYF. In nucleotides, the CDR3 is TGTGCCAGCAGCTTAGGACTAGAAGGCGAGACCCAGTACTTC.

This chain links TRBV19 with TRBJ2-1, with TRBD2 identical over 8 bases. The V segment lost 5 bases and the J segment 4 bases; nucleotides outside the gene matches: 4. The germline V gene has CDR1 LNHDA and CDR2 SQIVND (reference sequence). The CDR3 contains 14 residues. The DNA for the CDR3 is TGTGCCAGTAGTCTTGGGACTAGTTACAATGAGCAGTTCTTC. This encodes CASSLGTSYNEQFF.

The V and J genes are TRBV19 and TRBJ1-2; the match to TRBD1 covers 8 bases. This CDR3 region has 13 residues. CDR1 and CDR2 from the germline V gene are LNHDA and SQIVND (reference sequence). V dropped 7 bases and J dropped 7; count of bases not matched to a gene: 8. The CDR3 sequence is CASTMDRVSGYTF. For the CDR3, the DNA is TGTGCCAGTACCATGGACAGGGTATCTGGCTACACCTTC.

This sequence joins TRBV3-1 (or the pseudogene TRBV3-2) and TRBJ2-1, with D unresolved. The V gene's germline CDR1 is LGHDT and CDR2 YNNKEL (reference sequence). This CDR3 spans 14 amino acids. The ends were cut back, 3 bases at V and 9 bases at J, with 15 bases in the middle. CDR3 nucleotides: TGTGCCAGCAGCCAGAACGAGAGGTTCTTTGAGCAGTTCTTC. It encodes CASSQNERFFEQFF.

CDR3 bases: TGTGCCAGCAGATCCGGACACGATAATTCACCCCTCCACTTT. Protein product: CASRSGHDNSPLHF. The chain has TRBV6-6 and TRBJ1-6; TRBD1 might be the D (5 bases). Germline V gene sequence: CDR1 MNHNY, CDR2 SVGAGI (reference sequence). Trimming stripped 6 bases from V and 5 bases from J, with 11 bases between. The CDR3 runs to 14 residues.

The V call is TRBV28, the J call TRBJ2-1; 12 bases line up with TRBD2. Germline-derived CDR1 and CDR2 are MDHEN and SYDVKM. Trimming cost V 5 bases and J 8 bases; bases outside gene matches: 13. The CDR3 is made up of 17 amino acids. In DNA form, the CDR3 reads TGTGCCAGCAGTCACCTAGCGGGAGGGCCTCTTGTAGATGAGCAGTTCTTC. It codes for CASSHLAGGPLVDEQFF.

The V gene is TRBV13, the J gene TRBJ2-4; D perhaps matches TRBD2 (6 bases). V was trimmed by 5 bases and J by 0 bases, leaving 8 bases between them. Germline V gives CDR1 PRHDT, CDR2 FYEKMQ (reference sequence). The CDR3 spans 14 residues. For the CDR3, the DNA is TGTGCCAGCAGCGGGGGGATAGCCAAAAACATTCAGTACTTC. It encodes CASSGGIAKNIQYF.

This rearrangement joins TRBV9 to TRBJ2-2; tentative D call: TRBD1 (7 bases). The germline gives CDR1 SGDLS, CDR2 YYNGEE. The V end was cut by 0 bases, the J end by 9 bases, with 18 bases between. The CDR3 loop spans 16 amino acids. Here the CDR3 reads CASSVVGGQNHRELFF. CDR3 DNA sequence: TGTGCCAGCAGCGTAGTCGGGGGACAGAACCACCGGGAGCTGTTTTTT.

V is TRBV18 and J is TRBJ2-1; D remains ambiguous. There are 16 residues in the CDR3. Trimming pared 1 base from V and 0 bases from J, leaving 10 bases between. Germline V gives CDR1 KGHSH, CDR2 LQKENI. In DNA, the CDR3 is TGTGCCAGCTCACCACTACTTTCGAGCTCCTACAATGAGCAGTTCTTC. This encodes CASSPLLSSSYNEQFF. Together with reference TRBV18 and TRBJ2-1, the CDR3 gives the full variable domain: NAGVMQNPRHLVRRRGQEARLRCSPMKGHSHVYWYRQLPEEGLKFMVYLQKENIIDESGMPKERFSAEFPKEGPSILRIQQVVRGDSAAYFCASSPLLSSSYNEQFFGPGTRLTVL.

The rearrangement uses TRBV10-3 and TRBJ2-7, with unresolved D. Trimming stripped 10 bases from V and 2 bases from J, with 18 bases between. Germline V CDR1 and CDR2: ENHRY, SYGVKD. The CDR3 has 14 amino acids. The CDR3 here is CASSRDTGTYEQYF. The CDR3 bases are TGTGCCAGCAGCCGAGACACTGGAACCTACGAGCAGTACTTC.

CDR3 DNA: TGTGCCAGCAGCTTAGTTAGGTCGGGACAGGGGTTTTTTTCACCCCTCCACTTT. Translated: CASSLVRSGQGFFSPLHF. V gene TRBV7-9 combines with J gene TRBJ1-6; 10 bases map to TRBD1. The CDR3 loop spans 18 amino acids. V was pared by 1 base and J by 9 bases, with 12 bases of the junction left unmatched. Germline V CDR1 and CDR2: SEHNR, FQNEAQ (reference sequence).

This clone was observed a few times. CDR3 region: CASSYRGTGNTEAFF. CDR3 coding DNA: TGTGCCAGCAGTTACCGCGGGACGGGGAACACTGAAGCTTTCTTT. The chain recombines TRBV6-5 with TRBJ1-1; D may be TRBD1 (5 bases). Germline V gene lookup returns CDR1 MNHEY and CDR2 SVGAGI. Trimming took 2 bases from V and 1 from J, leaving 11 bases between them. This CDR3 spans 15 amino acids.

This clone was seen only once. J is TRBJ2-7 and V is TRBV11-2; 8 nucleotides match TRBD2. This CDR3 is 16 amino acids long. V lost 5 bases, J lost 3 bases, and 12 bases stayed unmatched. Germline assignment: CDR1 SGHAT and CDR2 FQNNGV. The CDR3 sequence is CASSRVRVAGSYEQYF. DNA of the CDR3: TGTGCCAGCAGCCGGGTTAGGGTAGCGGGAAGCTACGAGCAGTACTTC.

The V gene is TRBV14, the J gene TRBJ2-7, with TRBD2 matching over 8 bases. J was trimmed by 0 bases and V by 6 bases; bases with no gene match: 4. The CDR3 sequence is 14 residues long. Looked up from germline, CDR1 is SGHDN and CDR2 is FVKESK. CDR3 region: CASRLAGSSYEQYF. In DNA, the CDR3 is TGTGCCAGCAGGCTAGCGGGCAGCTCCTACGAGCAGTACTTC.

The chain has TRBV5-4 and TRBJ2-2; TRBD1 is a possible D gene (5 bases). The CDR3 has 15 residues. Trimming took off 1 base at V and 5 bases at J, with 12 bases between the two ends. CDR1 SGHNT and CDR2 YYREEE come from the germline V gene (reference sequence). In DNA form, the CDR3 reads TGTGCCAGCAGCTTGAAATCAGGGTCAACCGGGGAGCTGTTTTTT. This codes for CASSLKSGSTGELFF. The complete variable domain, with remaining parts taken from reference TRBV5-4 and TRBJ2-2, reads ETGVTQSPTHLIKTRGQQVTLRCSSQSGHNTVSWYQQALGQGPQFIFQYYREEENGRGNFPPRFSGLQFPNYSSELNVNALELDDSALYLCASSLKSGSTGELFFGEGSRLTVL.

The rearrangement joins TRBV18 to TRBJ2-3; 9 bases align to TRBD2. The V and J ends lost 3 bases and 6 bases, in that order; junction bases with no gene match: 10. The germline gives CDR1 KGHSH, CDR2 LQKENI. The CDR3 runs to 16 residues. The CDR3 protein is CASSPTASGVVDTQYF. CDR3 coding DNA: TGTGCCAGCTCACCGACGGCTAGCGGGGTCGTTGATACGCAGTATTTT.

The chain is built from TRBV15 and TRBJ2-7; D might be TRBD2 (7 bases). Germline CDR1 reads LNHNV; CDR2 reads YYDKDF (reference sequence). Trimming took off 0 bases at V and 7 bases at J, with 13 bases between the two ends. CDR3 length: 14 amino acids. Here the CDR3 reads CATSRDGGAQEQYF. The CDR3 DNA reads TGTGCCACCAGCAGAGATGGGGGGGCTCAGGAGCAGTACTTC. The variable domain in full, with the rest retrieved from reference TRBV15 and TRBJ2-7, is DAMVIQNPRYQVTQFGKPVTLSCSQTLNHNVMYWYQQKSSQAPKLLFHYYDKDFNNEADTPDNFQSRRPNTSFCFLDIRSPGLGDTAMYLCATSRDGGAQEQYFGPGTRLTVT.

DNA for the CDR3: TGTGCCAGCTCACCTGCCACAGGTGCCGAAAAACTGTTTTTT. Its protein product is CASSPATGAEKLFF. This chain links TRBV18 with TRBJ1-4, with D possibly TRBD1 on 5 matching bases. Trimming took 3 bases from V and 8 from J, leaving 13 bases between them. Germline-derived CDR1 and CDR2 are KGHSH and LQKENI. The CDR3 consists of 14 residues.

The V gene is TRBV3-1 (or the pseudogene TRBV3-2), the J gene TRBJ1-6, with 8 bases that match TRBD1. Germline V gene data show CDR1 as LGHDT and CDR2 as YNNKEL (reference sequence). V trimming: 3 bases; J trimming: 7 bases; junction bases outside the gene matches: 2. The CDR3 loop spans 14 amino acids. The CDR3 DNA reads as TGTGCCAGCAGCCATGGGACAGGCAATTCACCCCTCCACTTT. This encodes CASSHGTGNSPLHF.

The chain is built from TRBV27 and TRBJ2-3; TRBD2 might be the D (6 bases). The V end lost 4 bases, the J end lost 4 bases, and 21 bases lay between the germline ends. The CDR3 sequence is 17 residues long. Germline V gives CDR1 MNHEY, CDR2 SMNVEV (reference sequence). The CDR3: CASSSKHSGYPADTQYF. The CDR3 region has the DNA TGTGCCAGCAGTTCTAAACATAGCGGCTACCCAGCAGATACGCAGTATTTT.

The chain carries TRBV3-1 (or the pseudogene TRBV3-2) and TRBJ1-1; 7 bases align to TRBD1. CDR3 length equals 14 residues. Germline V gene data show CDR1 as LGHDT and CDR2 as YNNKEL (reference sequence). After removal of 1 base from V and 9 bases from J, the junction contained 8 bases not matched to a gene. As DNA, the CDR3 is TGTGCCAGCAGCCAAGGATACAGGGGTTCTCAAGCTTTCTTT. This sequence encodes CASSQGYRGSQAFF.

This chain connects TRBV18 to TRBJ2-2; D is undetermined. V was pared by 0 bases and J by 9 bases, with 17 bases between. CDR1 and CDR2 from the germline V gene are KGHSH and LQKENI. The CDR3 runs 16 residues. The CDR3 protein is CASSPPIQTLRRELFF. The CDR3 DNA is TGTGCCAGCTCACCACCAATACAGACCTTACGACGGGAGCTGTTTTTT.

The gene calls are TRBV6-2 or TRBV6-3 and TRBJ2-7; 7 nucleotides match TRBD1. This CDR3 region has 17 residues. Germline V gene lookup returns CDR1 MNHEY and CDR2 SVGEGT. V was clipped by 2 bases and J by 0 bases; unmatched bases: 10. CDR3 nucleotides: TGTGCCAGCAGTTACCCCCCCGCAGGGGGAAGCTCCTACGAGCAGTACTTC. Its translation: CASSYPPAGGSSYEQYF.

This chain joins TRBV5-6 and TRBJ1-2, with D possibly being TRBD1 (6 bases). Germline CDR1 is SGHDT and CDR2 is YYEEEE. V was clipped by 0 bases and J by 7 bases, with 10 bases between them. There are 13 residues in the CDR3. The CDR3 DNA follows: TGTGCCAGCAGCTTGGTGGGGGGGCGTGGCTACACCTTC. This encodes CASSLVGGRGYTF.